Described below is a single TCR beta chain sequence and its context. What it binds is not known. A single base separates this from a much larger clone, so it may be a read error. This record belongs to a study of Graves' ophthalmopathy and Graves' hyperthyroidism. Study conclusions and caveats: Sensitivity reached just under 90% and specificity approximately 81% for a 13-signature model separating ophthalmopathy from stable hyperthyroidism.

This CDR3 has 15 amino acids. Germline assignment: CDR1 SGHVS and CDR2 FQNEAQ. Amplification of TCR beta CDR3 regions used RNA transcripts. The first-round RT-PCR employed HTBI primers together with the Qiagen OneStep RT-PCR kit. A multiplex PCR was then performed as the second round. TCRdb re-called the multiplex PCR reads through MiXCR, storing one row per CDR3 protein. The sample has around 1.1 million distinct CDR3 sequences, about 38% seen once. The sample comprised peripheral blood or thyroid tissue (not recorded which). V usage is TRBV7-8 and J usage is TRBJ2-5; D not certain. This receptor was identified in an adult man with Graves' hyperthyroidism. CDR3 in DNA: TGTGCCAGCAGCTTAAGCGCCAGGCCACAAGAGGCCCAGTACTTC. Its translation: CASSLSARPQEAQYF.